Given below is one T cell receptor beta chain in context. Its target is not known. The data originate from a study of blood T cells in healthy people across ages. Study-level background: For every two T cells, template switching captured about one barcoded beta molecule. Findings of the study overall: Roughly linearly, TCR beta diversity per million T cells fell as age increased.

CDR3 length: 14 residues. Germline V gene sequence: CDR1 MNHEY, CDR2 SMNVEV (reference sequence). V was pared by 1 base and J by 4 bases, with 1 base of the junction left unmatched. Every donor contributed 7.5 to 10 milliliters of peripheral blood by blood draw. Combining a sample-barcoded 5' primer with a J-beta primer mix, a second PCR ran for about 7 to 11 cycles. TCRdb reprocessed the 5' RACE reads with MiXCR, giving one entry per CDR3 protein. Of roughly 1.7 million distinct CDR3 sequences in the sample, around 36% were seen once. V usage is TRBV27 and J usage is TRBJ1-5; the match to TRBD1 covers 7 bases. The clonotype comes from a woman in her 30s in good health. The sequenced sample consisted of blood. The CDR3 loop is CASSLFRGNQPQHF. The DNA of the CDR3 is TGTGCCAGCAGTTTATTCAGGGGGAATCAGCCCCAGCATTTT.